The entry below describes one TCR beta chain. Its antigen is as yet unknown. The data derive from a study of cytomegalovirus exposure and HLA in healthy donors. The PCR was carried out with 60 Vbeta primers and 13 Jbeta primers. Assay used: immunoSEQ multiplex PCR; TCRdb lists only in-frame clones, some missing. The sample consists of some 150,000 clones, more than 75% of them appearing once. V lost 5 bases and J 2 bases, leaving 13 bases between the germline ends. CDR3 length: 14 residues. The germline V gene has CDR1 GTSNPN and CDR2 SVGIG (reference sequence). Whole-study findings and limits: For most subjects, TCR beta sequences were reported to predict HLA-A and HLA-B alleles with accuracy.

The sequencing input was PBMCs. The TCR sequence derives from a human donor in good health. J is TRBJ2-1 and V is TRBV30, with D maybe TRBD2 (7 bases). The CDR3 sequence is CAWGGAGTYNEQFF. The CDR3, as DNA: TGTGCCTGGGGGGGGGCAGGAACCTACAATGAGCAGTTCTTC.